This TCR beta chain was sequenced during a study of blood T cell repertoires in COVID-19. The overall study: Acute and convalescent COVID-19 samples came from the United States, Italy and Spain.

The participants were between roughly 18 and 100 years old and came from under 25 US areas. Using immunoSEQ multiplex PCR, the repertoire was profiled, and TCRdb retains in-frame clones only, with some absent. The data contain roughly 200,000 clones, approximately 92% of them singletons. This CDR3 contains 14 residues. The V and J ends lost 5 bases and 4 bases, in that order; junction bases with no gene match: 5. Germline CDR1 ENHRY, CDR2 SYGVKD. This receptor was obtained from a woman aged 40 to 50 with acute COVID-19. The source material was PBMCs or T cells enriched from blood (not recorded which). J is TRBJ2-1 and V is TRBV10-3; 7 nucleotides match TRBD2. The CDR3 reads CAISRTSEYNEQFF. The CDR3 DNA sequence: TGTGCCATCAGTAGAACTAGCGAGTACAATGAGCAGTTCTTC.